These 29 T cell receptor beta chains originate from one sample sequenced in a study of blood T cell repertoires in COVID-19. Measured with immunoSEQ multiplex PCR; TCRdb has only the in-frame clones, and not every one. This table holds approximately 150,000 clones, 80% to 90% found once. Sequenced input: peripheral blood. All receptors derive from a woman aged 50 to 60 with acute or convalescent COVID-19.

This rearrangement joins TRBV28 to TRBJ1-2, with 10 nucleotides matching TRBD1. V was pared by 7 bases and J by 6 bases, with 5 bases of the junction left unmatched. CDR3 size: 13 residues. Germline values: CDR1 MDHEN, CDR2 SYDVKM. CDR3 nucleotide sequence: TGTGCCAGCAAAAAGGGGACAGGGGATGGCTACACCTTC. Residues: CASKKGTGDGYTF.

The chain recombines TRBV2 with TRBJ1-5; tentative D call: TRBD1 (5 bases). Germline V CDR1 and CDR2: SNHLY, FYNNEI. This CDR3 has 12 amino acids. V was cut by 6 bases and J by 11 bases, with 14 bases left in between. In DNA form, the CDR3 reads TGTGCCAGCAGGGACCCCCCAGGGTCCCAGCATTTT. Its translation is CASRDPPGSQHF.

This clone has more than one count but fewer than ten. The gene calls are TRBV4-2 and TRBJ2-1; 10 nucleotides agree with TRBD2. Unmatched junction bases numbered 15, after V lost 2 bases and J lost 5 bases. CDR3 length: 19 amino acids. In germline, CDR1 is LGHNA, CDR2 YNFKEQ. The CDR3 here is CASSQILSGRAFGNNEQFF. CDR3 in DNA: TGTGCCAGCAGCCAAATTTTAAGCGGGAGGGCTTTCGGTAACAATGAGCAGTTCTTC.

The chain couples TRBV6-5 to TRBJ1-1; D is unclear. The CDR3 covers 13 residues. V was clipped by 7 bases and J by 10 bases, with 19 bases between them. The germline CDR1 and CDR2 sequences are MNHEY and SVGAGI. The CDR3 bases are TGTGCCAGCACCAAAAGAGGAGGGCTTGGAGCTTTCTTT. Translated, it gives CASTKRGGLGAFF.

J is TRBJ1-3 and V is TRBV28, with D hard to call. V was cut by 6 bases and J by 0 bases, with 15 bases left in between. The CDR3 covers 16 residues. In germline, CDR1 is MDHEN, CDR2 SYDVKM. Here the CDR3 DNA reads TGTGCCAGCAGGGTAGGGAGCCTCAGCTCTGGAAACACCATATATTTT. Protein: CASRVGSLSSGNTIYF.

The V call is TRBV10-1, the J call TRBJ1-2, with a possible D match to TRBD1 (6 bases). The germline V gene encodes CDR1 WNHNN and CDR2 SYGVQD (reference sequence). The CDR3 has 14 amino acids. With 3 bases removed from V and 8 bases from J, the gap between germline ends came to 16 bases. The CDR3 here is CASSEKTGTDGYTF. For the CDR3, the DNA is TGCGCCAGCAGTGAAAAAACAGGGACCGACGGCTACACCTTC.

This rearrangement joins TRBV4-1 to TRBJ2-1, with a tentative D call TRBD1 (5 bases). The V end lost 2 bases, the J end lost 7 bases, and 24 bases lay between the germline ends. Germline V gene sequence: CDR1 MGHRA, CDR2 YSYEKL. The CDR3 extends over 18 amino acids. The CDR3 bases are TGCGCCAGCAGCCAAATGCCAGGGCGAGCTACTGGAGAAAATGAGCAGTTCTTC. Its protein is CASSQMPGRATGENEQFF.

V and J are TRBV24-1 and TRBJ2-7; D remains unclear. CDR1 and CDR2 from the germline V gene are KGHDR and SFDVKD. The CDR3 runs 15 residues. Trimming shortened V by 0 bases and J by 2 bases, and 10 bases separated the two germline ends. The CDR3: CATSDLGSKTYEQYF. For the CDR3, the DNA is TGTGCCACCAGTGATTTGGGCTCCAAGACCTACGAGCAGTACTTC.

This chain links TRBV5-4 with TRBJ2-5, with D perhaps matching TRBD1 (6 bases). Trimming stripped 0 bases from V and 5 bases from J, with 17 bases between. This CDR3 is 16 amino acids long. Germline CDR1 SGHNT, CDR2 YYREEE (reference sequence). The CDR3 DNA is TGTGCCAGCAGCTTGGGGACAGCCCAAGCCTATGAGACCCAGTACTTC. Amino acids: CASSLGTAQAYETQYF.

The chain has TRBV6-1 and TRBJ2-6; D is ambiguous. V lost 3 bases and J 0 bases, leaving 9 bases between the germline ends. This CDR3 spans 16 amino acids. The germline V gene has CDR1 MNHNS and CDR2 SASEGT. The CDR3 protein is CASSDIVSSGANVLTF. The CDR3 DNA sequence: TGTGCCAGCAGTGATATCGTGTCCTCTGGGGCCAACGTCCTGACTTTC.

The chain recombines TRBV2 with TRBJ2-5; 7 bases match TRBD2. Germline CDR1 is SNHLY and CDR2 is FYNNEI. CDR3 length equals 15 residues. V trimming: 9 bases; J trimming: 1 base; junction bases outside the gene matches: 11. The CDR3 is CASGGSSGRQETQYF. CDR3 coding DNA: TGTGCCAGTGGGGGGTCTAGCGGTCGCCAAGAGACCCAGTACTTC. The full variable domain, its missing parts supplied by reference TRBV2 and TRBJ2-5, is EPEVTQTPSHQVTQMGQEVILRCVPISNHLYFYWYRQILGQKVEFLVSFYNNEISEKSEIFDDQFSVERPDGSNFTLKIRSTKLEDSAMYFCASGGSSGRQETQYFGPGTRLLVL.

The V call is TRBV3-1 (or the pseudogene TRBV3-2), the J call TRBJ2-5; the match to TRBD2 covers 14 bases. The CDR3 runs to 16 residues. Germline assignment: CDR1 LGHDT and CDR2 YNNKEL (reference sequence). V shed 5 bases, J shed 8 bases, and the junction held 10 bases outside the gene matches. The CDR3 sequence: CASSETSGRARPTQYF. The CDR3 DNA reads as TGTGCCAGCAGCGAGACTAGCGGGAGGGCCAGACCCACCCAGTACTTC.

The chain links TRBV12-3 or TRBV12-4 to TRBJ2-7; D may be TRBD1 (6 bases). Trimming stripped 4 bases from V and 4 bases from J, with 8 bases between. This CDR3 contains 12 residues. CDR3 coding DNA: TGTGCCAGCAGTTCCGGGACATACGAGCAGTACTTC. Residues: CASSSGTYEQYF.

This rearrangement joins TRBV28 to TRBJ2-5; possible D gene TRBD2, 5 bases. V was cut by 7 bases and J by 3 bases, with 12 bases left in between. Germline loops: CDR1 MDHEN, CDR2 SYDVKM. The CDR3 consists of 13 residues. CDR3 in DNA: TGTGCCAGCACGTATGGAGGTGAAGAGACCCAGTACTTC. It encodes CASTYGGEETQYF.

The chain uses TRBV4-1 and TRBJ1-4; 11 bases match TRBD1. Per the germline V gene, CDR1 is MGHRA and CDR2 is YSYEKL. Trimming took 3 bases from V and 1 from J; bases not matched to a gene: 4. The CDR3 consists of 17 residues. CDR3 residues: CASSQPGQGVTNEKLFF. CDR3 DNA sequence: TGCGCCAGCAGCCAGCCGGGACAGGGGGTAACTAATGAAAAACTGTTTTTT.

This rearrangement joins TRBV6-1 to TRBJ1-6, with TRBD1 matching 8 bases. V lost 4 bases to trimming and J lost 6 bases; unmatched junction nucleotides: 11. The CDR3 is made up of 17 amino acids. Germline V gene sequence: CDR1 MNHNS, CDR2 SASEGT. The CDR3 loop is CASSGGPGQGGNSPLHF. The CDR3 coding sequence is TGTGCCAGCAGTGGGGGCCCTGGACAGGGCGGTAATTCACCCCTCCACTTT.

The chain carries TRBV2 and TRBJ1-1; TRBD1 is a possible D gene (5 bases). The CDR3 contains 13 residues. Per the germline V gene, CDR1 is SNHLY and CDR2 is FYNNEI. V was cut by 8 bases and J by 5 bases, with 15 bases left in between. CDR3 DNA: TGTGCCAGCGGTACAGGTCTAGAGACTGAAGCTTTCTTT. Encoded protein: CASGTGLETEAFF.

The chain employs TRBV2 and TRBJ1-6, with 7 nucleotides matching TRBD1. Looked up from germline, CDR1 is SNHLY and CDR2 is FYNNEI. Trimming removed 6 bases from V and 7 bases from J; junction bases left unmatched: 9. The CDR3 is 15 amino acids. The CDR3 protein is CASRAPGQFNSPLHF. The DNA of the CDR3 is TGTGCCAGCAGAGCACCGGGACAGTTCAATTCACCCCTCCACTTT.

The genes are TRBV28 and TRBJ1-4; D possibly corresponds to TRBD1 (6 bases). Trimming removed 7 bases at V and 7 bases at J, with 22 bases between. Per the germline V gene, CDR1 is MDHEN and CDR2 is SYDVKM. This CDR3 has 16 amino acids. The CDR3 sequence is CASTPGGGAGFEKLFF. For the CDR3, the DNA is TGTGCCAGCACCCCCGGGGGGGGCGCCGGTTTTGAAAAACTGTTTTTT.

J is TRBJ1-1 and V is TRBV5-6; a weak D match, TRBD1 (6 bases). Germline V gene lookup returns CDR1 SGHDT and CDR2 YYEEEE. CDR3 length equals 14 residues. Trimming cost V 6 bases and J 5 bases, with 17 bases left between them. Here the CDR3 DNA reads TGTGCCAGCAACCCGACGGGGCAGGGGACTGAAGCTTTCTTT. It specifies CASNPTGQGTEAFF.

This chain links TRBV6-5 with TRBJ1-5; TRBD1 matches 8 bases. The V segment lost 2 bases and the J segment 7 bases; nucleotides outside the gene matches: 4. The germline V gene has CDR1 MNHEY and CDR2 SVGAGI. The CDR3 extends over 14 amino acids. CDR3 bases: TGTGCCAGCAGTTACGACAGGGGCGACCAGCCCCAGCATTTT. Translated, it gives CASSYDRGDQPQHF.

The chain employs TRBV12-1 and TRBJ2-5; the table assigns TRBD2, which was not confirmed against the DNA. TRBV12-1 is classified as a pseudogene. The CDR3 loop spans 14 amino acids. The CDR3 region is CASSFGTGQETQYF. CDR3 DNA: TGTGCCAGCAGCTTTGGGACGGGGCAAGAGACCCAGTACTTC.

The rearrangement uses TRBV5-1 and TRBJ1-2, with TRBD1 matching over 12 bases. V lost 0 bases, J lost 7 bases, and 10 bases stayed unmatched. Germline CDR1 SGHRS, CDR2 YFSETQ. The CDR3 spans 17 residues. The CDR3 spells CASSLGGTGGIRAGYTF. The CDR3 DNA is TGCGCCAGCAGCTTGGGAGGGACAGGGGGCATCCGGGCTGGCTACACCTTC.

The gene calls are TRBV5-4 and TRBJ2-3, with D tentatively TRBD2 (6 bases). V was shortened by 4 bases and J by 2 bases, with 20 bases between the two germline ends. The CDR3 extends over 17 amino acids. Per the germline V gene, CDR1 is SGHNT and CDR2 is YYREEE (reference sequence). The CDR3 reads CASSPGVPSAATDTQYF. The CDR3, as DNA: TGTGCCAGCAGCCCCGGAGTCCCTAGCGCCGCCACAGATACGCAGTATTTT.

This clone was seen just once. The chain combines TRBV2 with TRBJ1-2; no reliable D call. Trimming took 0 bases from V and 7 from J, leaving 6 bases between them. Germline CDR1 reads SNHLY; CDR2 reads FYNNEI. CDR3 length equals 12 residues. The CDR3 here is CASSEANSGYTF. In DNA form, the CDR3 reads TGTGCCAGCAGTGAAGCTAATAGTGGCTACACCTTC. The entire variable domain, with the rest obtained from reference TRBV2 and TRBJ1-2, is as follows: EPEVTQTPSHQVTQMGQEVILRCVPISNHLYFYWYRQILGQKVEFLVSFYNNEISEKSEIFDDQFSVERPDGSNFTLKIRSTKLEDSAMYFCASSEANSGYTFGSGTRLTVV.

As concerns this clone: Other DNA variants within this sample encode the same CDR3. The rearrangement joins TRBV2 to TRBJ2-7; 11 positions match TRBD1. Germline lookup yields CDR1 SNHLY and CDR2 FYNNEI. This CDR3 has 14 residues. V lost 6 bases, J lost 3 bases, and 4 bases stayed unmatched. This CDR3 is CASSWTGGIYEQYF. CDR3 in DNA: TGTGCCAGCAGCTGGACAGGGGGCATCTACGAGCAGTACTTC.

This rearrangement joins TRBV10-3 to TRBJ1-6; possible D gene TRBD1, 6 bases. Germline lookup yields CDR1 ENHRY and CDR2 SYGVKD. This CDR3 region has 18 residues. Trimming took 0 bases from V and 0 from J, leaving 12 bases between them. In DNA, the CDR3 is TGTGCCATCAGTGAGTCAGGACAGATGAGCTCCTATAATTCACCCCTCCACTTT. This codes for CAISESGQMSSYNSPLHF.

This rearrangement joins TRBV30 to TRBJ1-5; unclear D gene. Germline assignment: CDR1 GTSNPN and CDR2 SVGIG (reference sequence). The CDR3 has 14 amino acids. Trimming stripped 1 base from V and 2 bases from J, with 9 bases between. CDR3 DNA sequence: TGTGCCTGGAGTGCCTCACTGGGCAATCAGCCCCAGCATTTT. Amino acid sequence: CAWSASLGNQPQHF.

This chain links TRBV5-4 with TRBJ1-1, with TRBD1 as a possible D gene (5 bases). The CDR3 has 15 amino acids. Germline assignment: CDR1 SGHNT and CDR2 YYREEE (reference sequence). Trimming took off 3 bases at V and 0 bases at J, with 12 bases between the two ends. Here the CDR3 reads CASSYSGALNTEAFF. The DNA of the CDR3 is TGTGCCAGCAGCTACAGCGGGGCCCTGAACACTGAAGCTTTCTTT.